The source of this T cell receptor beta chain is a study of cytomegalovirus exposure and HLA in healthy donors. Points from the study as a whole: Many donors carried some public TCRs, although rarity characterized most TCR sequences. The majority of CMV-associated TCR beta chains were reported as apparently HLA-restricted in a later analysis.

About this clone itself: The antigen remains unidentified.

V was clipped by 5 bases and J by 8 bases; unmatched bases: 5. The CDR3 is 13 amino acids. The germline V gene has CDR1 MNHNY and CDR2 SVGAGI (reference sequence). It was with 60 Vbeta and 13 Jbeta primers that the PCR ran. Clones were sequenced by immunoSEQ multiplex PCR, and TCRdb holds only the in-frame ones, with some missing. The data contain about 130,000 clones, more than 65% of them singletons. The clonotype originates from a woman aged 60 to 75 in good health and CMV-seropositive. This rearrangement joins TRBV6-6 to TRBJ1-4; TRBD1 matches at 7 bases. Source material: PBMCs. The CDR3 sequence: CASSTTGNEKLFF. The CDR3 DNA reads TGTGCCAGCAGTACGACAGGGAACGAAAAACTGTTTTTT.